This section outlines one T cell receptor beta chain sequence together with its context. Its antigen is unknown. No quality values exist for individual bases; no much larger clone is one base distant. This sample was taken from a study of blood T cell repertoires in COVID-19 (dated by TCRdb to about 2020). For the wider study: The collaborator samples originated in the United States, Italy and Spain and spanned the acute and convalescent phases of COVID-19. The material from the prospective study consisted of cDNA or gDNA derived from T cells, B-cell-depleted T cells, or PBMCs. The dataset comprised deeply sampled blood TCRbeta repertoires from subjects exposed to, actively infected with, or recovered from COVID-19. The repertoires were made available in a free public database intended to serve as a resource for research on the immune response to SARS-CoV-2. Samples were obtained from the ongoing ImmuneRACE study (first 160 participants) and from 950 to 1,500 subjects provided by 6 global collaborators. Nearly every sample came with metadata listing a de-identified subject ID, COVID-19 status, age in years and sex. Where available, HLA class I and class II types were obtained from metadata supplied by the sample provider rather than from assay-based typing.

TCRbeta CDR3 regions were amplified from genomic DNA by means of the immunoSEQ Assay, a bias-controlled multiplex PCR. On the study's bioinformatics: The number of nucleated cells in each sample was estimated by amplification of reference gene primers within the assay. To quantify the absolute abundance of each unique TCRbeta CDR3 rearrangement, sequence reads were collapsed and filtered. Productive Simpson clonality was computed per sample as the square root of Simpson's diversity index over productive rearrangements. This is the immuneACCESS table as TCRdb keeps it, with only in-frame sequences that have V and J called. A part of the clones is gone; compared with another copy, unresolved V genes explain less than half, and the rest is unexplained. V, J and clone size were drawn from that table, and D and trimming were deduced from the DNA. The sample table holds roughly 60,000 clones, of which more than 85% were seen once. The ten largest clones capture about 0.93% of the sample.

The study at large found these results: Clinical and demographic metadata were provided uncurated, with the amount varying by source and participant.

The collaborating institutions used their own protocols to collect whole blood in K2EDTA tubes. For TCRbeta analysis, collaborators shipped samples in one of three forms: frozen whole blood, isolated PBMCs, or DNA extracted from either of those sample types. CDR1 and CDR2 (MNHNY, SVGAGI) derive from the germline V gene (reference sequence). V loses 0 bases of germline sequence and J loses 3 bases, and the interval between the two ends is 12 bases. The CDR3 measures 15 amino acids from cysteine to phenylalanine. Solely the CDR3 DNA is kept, with 45 bases framed from the first base. The clonotype originates from a man aged 65 to 85 with acute or convalescent COVID-19. In this chain, TRBV6-6 is recombined with TRBJ2-7, with no confident D gene call. The sequenced material came from peripheral blood. The CDR3 corresponds to CASSYSSPLIYEQYF. The DNA sequence is as follows: TGTGCCAGCAGTTACTCTTCCCCCCTAATCTACGAGCAGTACTTC.